This TCR beta chain is from a study of shared clonotypes between healthy human individuals (dated by TCRdb to about 2020). Background on the whole study: A couple of women and a few men aged 18 to 49 years were included in the cohort. To estimate repertoire size and how much clonotype sharing occurs between individuals, the study deeply sequenced the blood TCR repertoires of roughly 5 healthy adults. Between about 0.8 and 9.5 billion PBMCs per donor were obtained by leukapheresis. Per donor, three plates each were used for CD4 naive and CD4 memory, two for CD8 naive, and one for CD8 memory. To increase sequencing depth and limit assay-specific biases, different laboratories used diverse techniques to prepare libraries and sequence TCR repertoires.

CDR1 and CDR2, looked up from the germline V gene, are SGHVS and FQNEAQ. The CDR3 covers 18 residues, taking in both the cysteine and the phenylalanine. This entry keeps only the CDR3 DNA: 54 bases, framed from base 1. Compared with germline, V lacks 5 bases and J lacks 0 bases; bases without a gene match: 11. CD8 naive samples were CD45RO-negative cells positively selected for CCR7, giving a CD45RA+CCR7+ population that excluded TemRA cells. The donors were healthy, HIV-negative adults with no recently reported acute infections or vaccinations. Every donor was a Caucasian adult residing in Nashville, Tennessee, USA. Blood was collected by leukapheresis, and PBMCs were isolated by Ficoll-Histopaque density gradient centrifugation and then cryopreserved in liquid nitrogen vapor phase. Purity and quantity of every magnetically sorted T cell population were checked by analytical flow cytometry. Genomic DNA was isolated from every sorted fraction and measured by UV absorbance on a Nanodrop 2000c.

As concerns this clone: Its specific antigen is unknown. No base quality values were provided; no much bigger clone lies one nucleotide off.

Using the deep immunoSEQ assay, multiplex PCR amplified TCR CDR3 regions from genomic DNA. For each cell subset, the extracted genomic DNA was distributed evenly across all wells of several immunoSEQ 96-well plates, and each plate served as one replicate. For sorted subsets, each replicate PCR was loaded with 200 ng genomic DNA, equivalent to some 27,000 T cell genomes. Purified libraries were quantified with a Qubit 3.0 fluorometer, sized on a Bioanalyzer 2100, and re-quantified with the KAPA Library Quantification kit. Each immunoSEQ 96-well plate was sequenced on its own single-read 150-cycle Illumina NextSeq 550 flow cell. Under the source paper's analysis protocol: The immunoSEQ output contained only junctional sequences without quality scores, so filtering could not match that applied to full-length reads. Sequences were annotated with PyIR, a Python wrapper for IgBLAST v1.9, using IMGT germline references to assign V/J genes and CDR3. Any read was removed if the V/J assignment was weak (E-value above 1e-6), the CDR3 was missing, or the read contained stop codons, out-of-frame junctions, or ambiguous translated residues. V3J clonotypes were defined by identical inferred V gene, J gene, and CDR3 amino acid sequence. Percentage overlap between repertoires was computed as shared unique clonotypes divided by the size of the smaller repertoire. RTK rarefaction, the Chao1 estimator, and Recon v2.1 estimates of unobserved clonotypes were used to assess repertoire richness. Generation probabilities for all TCRbeta clonotypes obtained by the gDNA method from several donors were computed using OLGA. Here the immuneACCESS table is served through TCRdb, limited to in-frame sequences with V and J called. Missing clones are a known gap in these copies; in checked studies unresolved V genes cover under half, and the rest lacks a known reason. The V and J calls and the clone size are those of that table, but D and trimming were determined from the DNA. This sample gives around 1.9 million clones in total; under 95% of them show up just once. The ten most abundant clones make up 1.5% to 2% of the sample.

Study-wide findings and limitations: Across a few donors, around 5.4% of naive CD4, 3% to 4% of naive CD8, 2% to 2.5% of memory CD4, and approximately 0.4% of memory CD8 clonotypes were shared. Incomplete sequencing was indicated by rarefaction of sorted-subset datasets, despite the large sequencing depth. Larger estimated clonotype richness was generally found for naive subsets than for memory subsets. The genetic and exposure-history diversity represented was limited by the small number of donors. Only blood was sampled, and tissue TCR repertoires likely differ from those in blood. Compared with non-shared clonotypes, clonotypes shared by all four sorted-subset donors had higher generation probabilities. Pairwise subsampling indicated that sequencing depth was expected to affect the degree of clonotype sharing among donors.

The V and J genes are TRBV7-8 and TRBJ2-3; 10 central bases correspond to TRBD2. Sequencing input: naive CD8+ T cells from PBMCs. Taken with the paper, the label for cell subset or site translates to: CD45RA+CCR7+. This receptor was obtained from a man aged 18 to 29 in good health. Some clones in this sample may be carry-over from other donors' samples. The sequenced DNA is TGTGCCAGCAGCATGGGACTAGCGCAACATATTAGCACAGATACGCAGTATTTT. Translated, this gives CASSMGLAQHISTDTQYF. When the CDR3 is completed using the reference TRBV7-8 and TRBJ2-3 genes on either side, the full variable domain is GAGVSQSPRYKVAKRGQDVALRCDPISGHVSLFWYQQALGQGPEFLTYFQNEAQLDKSGLPSDRFFAERPEGSVSTLKIQRTQQEDSAVYLCASSMGLAQHISTDTQYFGPGTRLTVL.